A single sample gave rise to the 18 T cell receptor beta chains below, sequenced in a study of blood T cells in healthy people across ages. Together with a sample-barcoded 5' primer, a J-beta primer mix was included in a second PCR lasting roughly 6 to 12 cycles. MiXCR, run by TCRdb on the 5' RACE reads, gives a single entry per CDR3 protein. This table has about 1.6 million distinct CDR3 sequences, roughly 32% appearing once. The specimen sequenced was blood. The receptors derive from a woman aged 25-40 years in good health.

V usage is TRBV20-1 and J usage is TRBJ2-5; 8 positions match TRBD2. Near its end, the DNA agrees better with TRBJ2-7, so the J call may be wrong. The CDR3 spans 15 residues. Germline CDR1 DFQATT, CDR2 SNEGSKA (reference sequence). The CDR3 loop is CSARDEGLEFSEQYF. CDR3 DNA sequence: TGCAGTGCTAGAGATGAGGGACTAGAGTTTTCCGAGCAGTACTTC.

V and J are TRBV7-7 and TRBJ2-5, with D possibly being TRBD1 or TRBD2 (6 bases each). Trimming removed 1 base at V and 1 base at J, with 13 bases between. The length of the CDR3 is 16 residues. The germline V gene encodes CDR1 SSHAT and CDR2 FNYEAQ (reference sequence). CDR3 sequence (DNA): TGTGCCAGCAGCTTAGGAGGGGGGATATTCCAAGAGACCCAGTACTTC. As protein: CASSLGGGIFQETQYF.

This clonotype was observed a handful of times. The CDR3 loop reads CSARDQHSPTLAKNIQYF. The CDR3 DNA reads TGCAGTGCTAGAGATCAACACAGCCCGACTCTAGCCAAAAACATTCAGTACTTC. V is TRBV20-1 and J is TRBJ2-4, with D unresolved. This CDR3 contains 18 residues. The germline gives CDR1 DFQATT, CDR2 SNEGSKA (reference sequence). V shed 0 bases and J shed 0 bases, with 18 bases lying between them.

The gene calls are TRBV15 and TRBJ2-2; TRBD1 is a possible D gene (5 bases). The germline CDR1 and CDR2 sequences are LNHNV and YYDKDF (reference sequence). The V gene lost 0 bases and the J gene lost 7 bases, with 15 bases spanning the gap. This CDR3 is built from 16 residues. DNA of the CDR3: TGTGCCACCAGCAGAGATAGTTGGGGCGCGGTCGGGGAGCTGTTTTTT. This sequence encodes CATSRDSWGAVGELFF.

This clonotype was picked up one time. A single base separates this from a much larger clone, so it may be a read error. The chain is built from TRBV4-1 and TRBJ1-2; D gene ambiguous. Deletions cut 4 bases from V and 7 bases from J, with 19 bases between. The germline gives CDR1 MGHRA, CDR2 YSYEKL. The CDR3 covers 15 residues. As DNA, the CDR3 is TGCGCCAGCAGCCTCCCGGGTACAGTAGCGAGTGGCTACACCTTC. This translates into CASSLPGTVASGYTF.

The chain recombines TRBV10-3 with TRBJ2-5; D possibly corresponds to TRBD1 (6 bases). Germline CDR1 is ENHRY and CDR2 is SYGVKD. The CDR3 is made up of 14 amino acids. The V gene lost 6 bases and the J gene lost 2 bases, with 13 bases spanning the gap. This CDR3 reads CAIRPRGFQETQYF. CDR3 nucleotide sequence: TGTGCCATCAGGCCCAGGGGATTTCAAGAGACCCAGTACTTC.

This chain links TRBV7-2 with TRBJ2-1; D uncertain. Trimming shortened V by 4 bases and J by 2 bases, and 6 bases separated the two germline ends. CDR3 length equals 13 residues. Germline values: CDR1 SGHTA, CDR2 FQGNSA. CDR3 sequence reads: CASSSYPYNEQFF. CDR3 coding DNA: TGTGCCAGCAGCTCCTACCCCTACAATGAGCAGTTCTTC.

This clonotype was seen a few times. V and J are TRBV20-1 and TRBJ1-2; 8 bases fit TRBD1. The CDR3 sequence is 14 residues long. The germline V gene has CDR1 DFQATT and CDR2 SNEGSKA (reference sequence). Unmatched junction bases numbered 5, after V lost 0 bases and J lost 5 bases. This CDR3 is CSARDDRTGYGYTF. CDR3 nucleotides: TGCAGTGCTAGAGACGACAGGACAGGGTATGGCTACACCTTC.

Of note for this clonotype: Possible read error: a much larger clone is one base away. The chain is built from TRBV13 and TRBJ1-5; a possible D gene is TRBD1 (5 bases). Per germline, CDR1 PRHDT and CDR2 FYEKMQ (reference sequence). The CDR3 consists of 14 residues. The germline V and J ends were trimmed by 9 bases and 3 bases, with 15 bases remaining between them. The CDR3 DNA sequence: TGTGCCAGTGCCAAGGGACGGCACAATCAGCCCCAGCATTTT. Protein product: CASAKGRHNQPQHF.

The chain is built from TRBV20-1 and TRBJ2-1, with D perhaps TRBD1 (6 bases). Germline V gene sequence: CDR1 DFQATT, CDR2 SNEGSKA (reference sequence). This CDR3 spans 15 amino acids. The ends were cut back, 3 bases at V and 8 bases at J, with 20 bases in the middle. CDR3 nucleotides: TGCAGTGCTAGTCCGCAGGGGAGTAGCATCCATGAGCAGTTCTTC. Translation gives CSASPQGSSIHEQFF.

This clonotype occurred once. The chain carries TRBV20-1 and TRBJ1-5; 9 positions match TRBD1. The V gene end was trimmed by 5 bases and the J gene end by 7 bases; junction bases not matched to a gene: 15. The CDR3 runs 16 residues. Per the germline V gene, CDR1 is DFQATT and CDR2 is SNEGSKA (reference sequence). The CDR3 region is CSAGTTGTGWSQPQHF. The CDR3 DNA follows: TGCAGTGCTGGTACCACCGGGACAGGGTGGAGCCAGCCCCAGCATTTT.

This clonotype was recorded a few times. J is TRBJ1-2 and V is TRBV4-1; D remains unclear. Germline CDR1 MGHRA, CDR2 YSYEKL. V lost 0 bases, J lost 3 bases, and 11 bases lay in between. The CDR3 totals 15 residues. CDR3 region: CASSQENKVYYGYTF. The CDR3, as DNA: TGCGCCAGCAGCCAAGAAAATAAAGTCTACTATGGCTACACCTTC.

This clonotype was seen more than once but under ten times. The chain recombines TRBV27 with TRBJ2-3; D is unclear. CDR1 is MNHEY and CDR2 is SMNVEV in the germline V gene (reference sequence). This CDR3 is 16 amino acids long. V lost 4 bases to trimming and J lost 7 bases, with 21 bases between them. The CDR3: CASSSNIIFPGNTQYF. CDR3 DNA: TGTGCCAGCAGTTCTAACATAATATTCCCAGGAAATACGCAGTATTTT.

The chain has TRBV6-6 and TRBJ1-2; D might be TRBD1 (6 bases). Germline values: CDR1 MNHNY, CDR2 SVGAGI (reference sequence). The CDR3 spans 13 residues. The V end lost 8 bases, the J end lost 4 bases, and 14 bases lay between the germline ends. CDR3 amino acids: CASLQGIGYGYTF. CDR3 sequence (DNA): TGTGCCAGCCTACAGGGTATAGGCTATGGCTACACCTTC.

V is TRBV11-2 and J is TRBJ2-2, with D possibly TRBD1 on 5 matching bases. This CDR3 is 19 amino acids long. The germline gives CDR1 SGHAT, CDR2 FQNNGV. Trimming cost V 4 bases and J 1 base, with 22 bases left between them. The CDR3 DNA reads as TGTGCCAGCAGCTCCGATATAGCATTGGGGCAGGTGAACACCGGGGAGCTGTTTTTT. Its protein product is CASSSDIALGQVNTGELFF.

This clonotype came up a few times. The V call is TRBV6-1, the J call TRBJ2-7, with D unclear. The germline gives CDR1 MNHNS, CDR2 SASEGT. The ends were cut back, 7 bases at V and 0 bases at J, with 10 bases in the middle. The length of the CDR3 is 13 residues. CDR3 in amino acids: CASILGNSYEQYF. CDR3 bases: TGTGCCAGCATCTTGGGTAACTCCTACGAGCAGTACTTC.

V and J are TRBV12-5 and TRBJ2-7, with D possibly TRBD2 on 5 matching bases. Trimming removed 7 bases from V and 6 bases from J, with 13 bases in between. This CDR3 has 12 amino acids. CDR1 and CDR2 from the germline V gene are LGHNT and FRNRAP. CDR3 bases: TGTGCTAGTGTCGGAGGTAAATGCGAGCAGTACTTC. Translating gives CASVGGKCEQYF.

Only a few counts were recorded for this clonotype. The chain has TRBV4-2 and TRBJ2-1; D remains ambiguous. CDR3 size: 14 residues. The V gene lost 0 bases and the J gene lost 4 bases, with 7 bases spanning the gap. Germline V gene sequence: CDR1 LGHNA, CDR2 YNFKEQ. The DNA of the CDR3 is TGTGCCAGCAGCCAAGATCCCAGGTACAATGAGCAGTTCTTC. Translated: CASSQDPRYNEQFF.